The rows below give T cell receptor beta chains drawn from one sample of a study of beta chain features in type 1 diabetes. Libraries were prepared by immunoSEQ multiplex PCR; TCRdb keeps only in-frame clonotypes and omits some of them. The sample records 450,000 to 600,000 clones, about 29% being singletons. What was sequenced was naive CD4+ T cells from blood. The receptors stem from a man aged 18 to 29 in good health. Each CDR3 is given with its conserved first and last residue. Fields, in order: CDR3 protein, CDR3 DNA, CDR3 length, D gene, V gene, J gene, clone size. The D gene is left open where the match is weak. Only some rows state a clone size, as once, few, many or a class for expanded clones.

CDR3 protein: CAWSGTGLDEQYF; CDR3 DNA: TGTGCCTGGAGCGGGACAGGGTTGGACGAGCAGTACTTC; CDR3 length: 13; D gene: TRBD1; V gene: TRBV30; J gene: TRBJ2-7; clone size: few
CDR3 protein: CSVEDLPYTDTQYF; CDR3 DNA: TGCAGCGTTGAAGATCTCCCCTACACAGATACGCAGTATTTT; CDR3 length: 14; D gene: -; V gene: TRBV29-1; J gene: TRBJ2-3; clone size: -
CDR3 protein: CSARTAKTYGYTF; CDR3 DNA: TGCAGCGCCCGGACAGCTAAGACCTATGGCTACACCTTC; CDR3 length: 13; D gene: -; V gene: TRBV29-1; J gene: TRBJ1-2; clone size: -
CDR3 protein: CAWSVGGNEQYF; CDR3 DNA: TGTGCCTGGAGTGTTGGGGGGAACGAGCAGTACTTC; CDR3 length: 12; D gene: -; V gene: TRBV30; J gene: TRBJ2-7; clone size: few
CDR3 protein: CASSSAERTQYF; CDR3 DNA: TGTGCCAGCAGCTCGGCGGAGCGAACACAGTACTTC; CDR3 length: 12; D gene: -; V gene: TRBV5-6; J gene: TRBJ2-5; clone size: few
CDR3 protein: CAWSPRLISNQPQHF; CDR3 DNA: TGTGCCTGGAGTCCCAGACTGATTAGCAATCAGCCCCAGCATTTT; CDR3 length: 15; D gene: -; V gene: TRBV30; J gene: TRBJ1-5; clone size: few
CDR3 protein: CASSLGGLSYNEQFF; CDR3 DNA: TGTGCCAGCTCTCTCGGAGGGCTGTCCTACAATGAGCAGTTCTTC; CDR3 length: 15; D gene: -; V gene: TRBV11-3; J gene: TRBJ2-1; clone size: -
CDR3 protein: CASSLPNSNQPQHF; CDR3 DNA: TGTGCCAGCAGCTTACCGAATAGCAATCAGCCCCAGCATTTT; CDR3 length: 14; D gene: -; V gene: TRBV7-9; J gene: TRBJ1-5; clone size: -
CDR3 protein: CASGLHRGFQETQYF; CDR3 DNA: TGTGCTAGTGGTTTGCACAGGGGGTTTCAAGAGACCCAGTACTTC; CDR3 length: 15; D gene: TRBD1; V gene: TRBV12-5; J gene: TRBJ2-5; clone size: -
CDR3 protein: CSVRTSTDTQYF; CDR3 DNA: TGCAGCGTCCGGACTTCGACAGATACGCAGTATTTT; CDR3 length: 12; D gene: -; V gene: TRBV29-1; J gene: TRBJ2-3; clone size: -
CDR3 protein: CSVEFSARRLAREFCYEQYF; CDR3 DNA: TGCAGCGTTGAATTTTCGGCCCGGAGACTAGCTCGGGAGTTTTGTTACGAGCAGTACTTC; CDR3 length: 20; D gene: TRBD2; V gene: TRBV29-1; J gene: TRBJ2-7; clone size: few
CDR3 protein: CASSVDSGANVLTF; CDR3 DNA: TGTGCCAGCAGCGTAGACAGTGGGGCCAACGTCCTGACTTTC; CDR3 length: 14; D gene: -; V gene: TRBV9; J gene: TRBJ2-6; clone size: -
CDR3 protein: CAWSVPGQQFF; CDR3 DNA: TGTGCCTGGAGTGTCCCGGGCCAGCAGTTCTTC; CDR3 length: 11; D gene: -; V gene: TRBV30; J gene: TRBJ2-1; clone size: -
CDR3 protein: CASSLGSQSYEQYF; CDR3 DNA: TGCGCCAGCAGCTTGGGGTCCCAATCCTACGAGCAGTACTTC; CDR3 length: 14; D gene: -; V gene: TRBV5-1; J gene: TRBJ2-7; clone size: few
CDR3 protein: CASSLWTGAYGYTF; CDR3 DNA: TGTGCCAGCAGCTTGTGGACAGGTGCCTATGGCTACACCTTC; CDR3 length: 14; D gene: TRBD1; V gene: TRBV7-9; J gene: TRBJ1-2; clone size: -
CDR3 protein: CASPRTRAGETQYF; CDR3 DNA: TGTGCCAGCCCCAGGACTAGGGCCGGGGAGACCCAGTACTTC; CDR3 length: 14; D gene: TRBD2; V gene: TRBV2; J gene: TRBJ2-5; clone size: -
CDR3 protein: CASSQEVARDTQYF; CDR3 DNA: TGCGCCAGCAGCCAAGAGGTGGCTCGAGATACGCAGTATTTT; CDR3 length: 14; D gene: -; V gene: TRBV4-3; J gene: TRBJ2-3; clone size: -
CDR3 protein: CATPGALLSGANVLTF; CDR3 DNA: TGTGCCACCCCAGGGGCCCTCCTCTCTGGGGCCAACGTCCTGACTTTC; CDR3 length: 16; D gene: -; V gene: TRBV30; J gene: TRBJ2-6; clone size: -
CDR3 protein: CASSLKNFYEQYF; CDR3 DNA: TGTGCCAGCAGCTTAAAGAATTTCTACGAGCAGTACTTC; CDR3 length: 13; D gene: -; V gene: TRBV7-2; J gene: TRBJ2-7; clone size: -
CDR3 protein: CSVEDRTSGAQYF; CDR3 DNA: TGCAGCGTTGAAGATCGGACTAGCGGAGCCCAGTACTTC; CDR3 length: 13; D gene: TRBD2; V gene: TRBV29-1; J gene: TRBJ2-5; clone size: few
CDR3 protein: CAWSRLGQTNEKLFF; CDR3 DNA: TGTGCCTGGTCCCGGCTGGGGCAGACTAATGAAAAACTGTTTTTT; CDR3 length: 15; D gene: -; V gene: TRBV30; J gene: TRBJ1-4; clone size: -
CDR3 protein: CASSLAPQGEGSAFF; CDR3 DNA: TGTGCCAGCAGCTTAGCACCTCAGGGGGAGGGTTCGGCTTTCTTT; CDR3 length: 15; D gene: TRBD1; V gene: TRBV7-2; J gene: TRBJ1-1; clone size: -
CDR3 protein: CASSEGRIVGYTF; CDR3 DNA: TGTGCCAGCAGTGAAGGCAGGATTGTCGGCTACACCTTC; CDR3 length: 13; D gene: -; V gene: TRBV6-1; J gene: TRBJ1-2; clone size: few
CDR3 protein: CATSERDIDYGYTF; CDR3 DNA: TGTGCCACCAGCGAGAGGGACATCGACTATGGCTACACCTTC; CDR3 length: 14; D gene: -; V gene: TRBV15; J gene: TRBJ1-2; clone size: -
CDR3 protein: CASSQDPLAYEQYF; CDR3 DNA: TGCGCCAGCAGCCAAGATCCACTTGCGTACGAGCAGTACTTC; CDR3 length: 14; D gene: -; V gene: TRBV4-3; J gene: TRBJ2-7; clone size: -
CDR3 protein: CASSQDGRERQETQYF; CDR3 DNA: TGTGCCAGCAGCCAAGATGGGCGCGAGAGGCAAGAGACCCAGTACTTC; CDR3 length: 16; D gene: -; V gene: TRBV14; J gene: TRBJ2-5; clone size: few
CDR3 protein: CAWAYGGPGPQHF; CDR3 DNA: TGTGCCTGGGCCTACGGCGGGCCTGGGCCCCAGCATTTT; CDR3 length: 13; D gene: -; V gene: TRBV30; J gene: TRBJ1-5; clone size: few
CDR3 protein: CASSVDSGHYNEQFF; CDR3 DNA: TGTGCCAGCAGTGTGGATAGCGGGCACTACAATGAGCAGTTCTTC; CDR3 length: 15; D gene: TRBD2; V gene: TRBV2; J gene: TRBJ2-1; clone size: few
CDR3 protein: CAWRADGNQPQHF; CDR3 DNA: TGTGCCTGGAGAGCCGACGGAAATCAGCCCCAGCATTTT; CDR3 length: 13; D gene: -; V gene: TRBV30; J gene: TRBJ1-5; clone size: -
CDR3 protein: CASSQGVADSYNEQFF; CDR3 DNA: TGCGCCAGCAGCCAAGGGGTGGCGGACTCCTACAATGAGCAGTTCTTC; CDR3 length: 16; D gene: -; V gene: TRBV4-1; J gene: TRBJ2-1; clone size: -
CDR3 protein: CASRELGTQYF; CDR3 DNA: TGTGCCAGCAGGGAATTGGGGACCCAGTACTTC; CDR3 length: 11; D gene: -; V gene: TRBV7-2; J gene: TRBJ2-5; clone size: -
CDR3 protein: CSVRGGTDTQYF; CDR3 DNA: TGCAGCGTTCGCGGGGGGACAGATACGCAGTATTTT; CDR3 length: 12; D gene: TRBD2; V gene: TRBV29-1; J gene: TRBJ2-3; clone size: few
CDR3 protein: CASSSRTGAVGTDTQYF; CDR3 DNA: TGTGCCAGCAGCTCCAGGACAGGGGCGGTGGGCACAGATACGCAGTATTTT; CDR3 length: 17; D gene: TRBD1; V gene: TRBV11-2; J gene: TRBJ2-3; clone size: once
CDR3 protein: CASSGTGYAGELFF; CDR3 DNA: TGTGCCAGCAGTGGGACAGGGTACGCCGGGGAGCTGTTTTTT; CDR3 length: 14; D gene: TRBD1; V gene: TRBV5-5; J gene: TRBJ2-2; clone size: few
CDR3 protein: CASSLDVAGGGETQYF; CDR3 DNA: TGCGCCAGCAGCTTGGACGTAGCGGGAGGAGGAGAGACCCAGTACTTC; CDR3 length: 16; D gene: TRBD2; V gene: TRBV5-1; J gene: TRBJ2-5; clone size: few
CDR3 protein: CATSRGISSGANVLTF; CDR3 DNA: TGTGCCACCAGCAGAGGAATTAGCTCTGGGGCCAACGTCCTGACTTTC; CDR3 length: 16; D gene: -; V gene: TRBV15; J gene: TRBJ2-6; clone size: few
CDR3 protein: CASSVTGNNEQFF; CDR3 DNA: TGTGCCAGTAGTGTGACAGGAAACAATGAGCAGTTCTTC; CDR3 length: 13; D gene: -; V gene: TRBV19; J gene: TRBJ2-1; clone size: few
CDR3 protein: CASSVGPAETQYF; CDR3 DNA: TGTGCCAGCAGCGTAGGCCCAGCGGAGACCCAGTACTTC; CDR3 length: 13; D gene: -; V gene: TRBV9; J gene: TRBJ2-5; clone size: -
CDR3 protein: CAWELRGLSYGYTF; CDR3 DNA: TGTGCCTGGGAGCTGAGGGGGCTCAGCTATGGCTACACCTTC; CDR3 length: 14; D gene: TRBD1; V gene: TRBV30; J gene: TRBJ1-2; clone size: -
CDR3 protein: CASSLEAGPSYEQYF; CDR3 DNA: TGTGCCAGCAGCTTAGAGGCAGGGCCATCCTACGAGCAGTACTTC; CDR3 length: 15; D gene: -; V gene: TRBV7-9; J gene: TRBJ2-7; clone size: -
CDR3 protein: CASSFDGNQPQHF; CDR3 DNA: TGTGCCAGCAGCTTCGACGGCAATCAGCCCCAGCATTTT; CDR3 length: 13; D gene: -; V gene: TRBV7-9; J gene: TRBJ1-5; clone size: few